Each of the 8 T cell receptor beta chains below was sequenced from the same sample in a study of cytomegalovirus exposure and HLA in healthy donors (dated 2017 in TCRdb). The library was obtained by the immunoSEQ multiplex PCR assay. For the multiplex PCR, a mixture combining 60 forward primers for TCR Vbeta segments and 13 reverse primers for TCR Jbeta segments was used. TCRdb took this table from immuneACCESS and kept in-frame rearrangements with V and J called. Such tables lack part of the clones; where checked against another copy, unresolved V genes explain under half of the gap, and the rest is unexplained. The table held for this sample gives more than 100,000 clones. Together, the top ten hold 3% to 3.5% of the sample. Sequencing was performed on PBMCs. These receptors were collected from a man aged 35 to 55 in good health and CMV-seronegative.

The chain couples TRBV6-1 to TRBJ2-5, with 7 bases that match TRBD2. The J call may not be correct, given that the DNA end is closer to TRBJ2-7. Germline V gives CDR1 MNHNS, CDR2 SASEGT. There are 16 residues in the CDR3. The CDR3 is CASSDIIRGGYYEQYF. CDR3 nucleotide sequence: TGTGCCAGCAGTGATATAATCCGGGGAGGGTACTACGAGCAGTACTTC.

The chain is built from TRBV28 and TRBJ1-4, with D possibly matching TRBD1 (5 bases). The CDR3 is 16 amino acids. Germline assignment: CDR1 MDHEN and CDR2 SYDVKM. Trimming pared 4 bases from V and 6 bases from J, leaving 18 bases between. The CDR3: CASSSLTAPGDEKLFF. CDR3 nucleotide sequence: TGTGCCAGCAGTTCATTGACCGCACCGGGGGATGAAAAACTGTTTTTT.

The chain joins TRBV11-2 to TRBJ2-3; 9 bases match TRBD2. CDR3 length: 14 residues. Per germline, CDR1 SGHAT and CDR2 FQNNGV. Trimming at V came to 6 bases and at J to 6 bases, leaving 7 bases not matched to a gene. CDR3 amino acids: CASRKSGGMDTQYF. DNA for the CDR3: TGTGCCAGCAGAAAGAGCGGGGGGATGGATACGCAGTATTTT.

The chain recombines TRBV6-4 with TRBJ2-7; a weak D match, TRBD1 (5 bases). The CDR3 loop spans 15 amino acids. The germline V and J ends were trimmed by 0 bases and 4 bases, with 13 bases remaining between them. The germline V gene encodes CDR1 MRHNA and CDR2 SNTAGT. The CDR3: CASSDSKFHRYEQYF. The CDR3 DNA reads as TGTGCCAGCAGTGACTCGAAATTTCACAGGTACGAGCAGTACTTC.

The CDR3 DNA follows: TGCGCCAGCAGCTTGGAAGGGAGAAAACTGTTTTTT. Its protein product is CASSLEGRKLFF. The chain is built from TRBV5-1 and TRBJ1-4; D not resolved. Trimming removed 0 bases at V and 10 bases at J, with 7 bases between. This CDR3 is built from 12 residues. Germline V gene sequence: CDR1 SGHRS, CDR2 YFSETQ. The full variable domain, in which reference TRBV5-1 and TRBJ1-4 provide the parts outside the CDR3, is KAGVTQTPRYLIKTRGQQVTLSCSPISGHRSVSWYQQTPGQGLQFLFEYFSETQRNKGNFPGRFSGRQFSNSRSEMNVSTLELGDSALYLCASSLEGRKLFFGSGTQLSVL.

The chain carries TRBV19 and TRBJ1-5, with D possibly being TRBD1 (6 bases). The CDR3 loop spans 13 amino acids. Germline assignment: CDR1 LNHDA and CDR2 SQIVND (reference sequence). Trimming left V 7 bases short and J 2 bases short, with 9 bases between. The CDR3 spells CASTRGGNQPQHF. CDR3 nucleotides: TGTGCCAGTACCAGGGGTGGCAATCAGCCCCAGCATTTT.

V gene TRBV11-2 combines with J gene TRBJ2-7; D unresolved. V was trimmed by 5 bases and J by 7 bases, leaving 21 bases between them. Germline assignment: CDR1 SGHAT and CDR2 FQNNGV. The CDR3 is 15 amino acids. The CDR3 reads CASSQTTITTQEQYF. For the CDR3, the DNA is TGTGCCAGCAGCCAAACTACAATAACTACGCAGGAGCAGTACTTC.

CDR3 region: CASSTQGRKGNTIYF. In nucleotides, the CDR3 is TGTGCCAGCAGTACTCAGGGGAGAAAGGGAAACACCATATATTTT. The chain links TRBV6-1 to TRBJ1-3; D possibly corresponds to TRBD1 (6 bases). The CDR3 covers 15 residues. V lost 5 bases and J 4 bases, leaving 15 bases between the germline ends. Germline V gives CDR1 MNHNS, CDR2 SASEGT.